This T cell receptor (beta chain) comes out of a study of blood T cell repertoires in COVID-19. Here immunoSEQ multiplex PCR was the method, and the copy in TCRdb shows in-frame clones only, minus some. Of about 180,000 clones listed, about 85% are singletons. One Seattle source followed patients from active infection through their disease course. The receptor's source is a person aged 70 to 85 with COVID-19, enrolled during active disease. What was sequenced was peripheral blood.

CDR3 in amino acids: CASSSNIYEQYF. The CDR3 bases are TGTGCCAGCAGCTCCAACATCTACGAGCAGTACTTC. V usage is TRBV7-2 and J usage is TRBJ2-7; the D is unclear. Trimming shortened V by 4 bases and J by 3 bases, and 7 bases separated the two germline ends. Per the germline V gene, CDR1 is SGHTA and CDR2 is FQGNSA. CDR3 length: 12 residues.